These 21 T cell receptor beta chains came from one sample sequenced in a study of identical twins. TCRdb used MiXCR to reprocess the 5' RACE reads, holding one entry per CDR3 protein. The data contain over 200,000 distinct CDR3 sequences, more than 9% of them singletons. Sequencing used memory T cells sorted from blood. These receptors all come from a man aged 50 or older in good health.

This clonotype was observed many times. CDR3 nucleotides: TGCAGTGCTAGTAGCCCAGGGGTCCAGCCCCAGCATTTT. Amino acids: CSASSPGVQPQHF. J is TRBJ1-5 and V is TRBV20-1, with D possibly being TRBD1 (6 bases). Trimming pared 3 bases from V and 7 bases from J, leaving 13 bases between. This CDR3 contains 13 residues. Germline V gene sequence: CDR1 DFQATT, CDR2 SNEGSKA (reference sequence).

This clonotype has at least ten counts. The genes are TRBV4-1 and TRBJ2-2; D may match TRBD1 or TRBD2 (5 bases each). The V and J ends lost 1 base and 4 bases respectively, with 13 bases between them. Per germline, CDR1 MGHRA and CDR2 YSYEKL. The CDR3 consists of 16 residues. CDR3 bases: TGCGCCAGCAGCCAAGGGGGTACCGGGACCACCGGGGAGCTGTTTTTT. Translating gives CASSQGGTGTTGELFF.

This clonotype was recorded at least ten times. This chain uses TRBV6-5 with TRBJ1-5, with TRBD1 matching 7 bases. The J segment lost 6 bases and the V segment lost 2 bases, leaving 7 bases of the junction unmatched. The germline CDR1 and CDR2 sequences are MNHEY and SVGAGI. The CDR3 sequence is 15 residues long. DNA for the CDR3: TGTGCCAGCAGTTACGGAGGGGGCGAAGGTCAGCCCCAGCATTTT. This sequence encodes CASSYGGGEGQPQHF.

At least ten counts were recorded for this clonotype. The chain joins TRBV5-1 to TRBJ2-7; 11 nucleotides line up with TRBD2. Germline V lookup: CDR1 SGHRS, CDR2 YFSETQ. CDR3 length equals 14 residues. Losses at the gene ends were 4 bases for V and 4 bases for J; bases not matched to a gene: 4. The CDR3 loop reads CASSPGTSGYEQYF. In DNA, the CDR3 is TGCGCCAGCAGCCCCGGGACTAGCGGATACGAGCAGTACTTC.

The chain employs TRBV4-2 and TRBJ2-6; D call uncertain. V was trimmed by 3 bases and J by 0 bases, leaving 3 bases between them. The CDR3 sequence is 14 residues long. Germline CDR1 reads LGHNA; CDR2 reads YNFKEQ. The CDR3 nucleotides are TGTGCCAGCAGCCAGGACTCTGGGGCCAACGTCCTGACTTTC. Translating gives CASSQDSGANVLTF.

This clonotype was recorded many times. V usage is TRBV5-6 and J usage is TRBJ2-3; 9 bases are a match to TRBD1. CDR3 length equals 17 residues. V lost 0 bases, J lost 1 base, and 6 bases stayed unmatched. Germline CDR1 reads SGHDT; CDR2 reads YYEEEE. DNA of the CDR3: TGTGCCAGCAGCTTGGCCGGGACAGGGAGTGGCACAGATACGCAGTATTTT. Its translation: CASSLAGTGSGTDTQYF. Full variable domain (remainder filled in from reference TRBV5-6 and TRBJ2-3): DAGVTQSPTHLIKTRGQQVTLRCSPKSGHDTVSWYQQALGQGPQFIFQYYEEEERQRGNFPDRFSGHQFPNYSSELNVNALLLGDSALYLCASSLAGTGSGTDTQYFGPGTRLTVL.

This clonotype was observed a handful of times. The CDR3 DNA sequence: TGCAGTGCTAGTCCCGGGGACCAACTTCGGAACACCGGGGAGCTGTTTTTT. This codes for CSASPGDQLRNTGELFF. The chain recombines TRBV20-1 with TRBJ2-2; either TRBD1 or TRBD2 may fit D (5 bases each). V lost 3 bases, J lost 1 base, and 18 bases lay in between. The length of the CDR3 is 17 residues. Looked up from germline, CDR1 is DFQATT and CDR2 is SNEGSKA (reference sequence).

In its sample, this clonotype was seen a few times. The gene calls are TRBV29-1 and TRBJ2-7; no clear D. V lost 6 bases to trimming and J lost 3 bases, with 15 bases between them. Germline-derived CDR1 and CDR2 are SQVTM and ANQGSEA. This CDR3 has 13 residues. This chain's CDR3 is CSVGPNGHYEQYF. The CDR3 DNA reads as TGCAGCGTCGGACCGAACGGCCACTACGAGCAGTACTTC.

This clonotype appeared a few times. J is TRBJ2-5 and V is TRBV3-1; D is possibly TRBD2 (5 bases). The CDR3 has 13 amino acids. The V end was cut by 1 base, the J end by 5 bases, with 8 bases between. The germline V gene has CDR1 LGHDT and CDR2 YNNKEL (reference sequence). CDR3 in DNA: TGTGCCAGCAGCCAAGGACGAGGGGAGACCCAGTACTTC. Translated, it gives CASSQGRGETQYF.

This clonotype was seen a handful of times. The genes are TRBV7-8 and TRBJ2-1; unclear D gene. The germline V gene has CDR1 SGHVS and CDR2 FQNEAQ. The V and J ends lost 5 bases and 10 bases respectively, with 12 bases between them. CDR3 length: 12 amino acids. The CDR3 protein is CASSNGPREQFF. The CDR3 DNA reads TGTGCCAGCAGCAACGGCCCTCGGGAGCAGTTCTTC.

There are a few counts of this clonotype. CDR3 bases: TGTGCCAGCAGCGCTTTGTCGGGGGCAACCCCCAATGAGCAGTTCTTC. Translating gives CASSALSGATPNEQFF. This chain uses TRBV11-2 with TRBJ2-1; D is tentatively TRBD1 or TRBD2 (6 bases each). Deletions cut 5 bases from V and 6 bases from J, with 20 bases between. The length of the CDR3 is 16 residues. Germline-derived CDR1 and CDR2 are SGHAT and FQNNGV.

Turning to this clonotype: This may be a read error, as it is one base from a much larger clone. V is TRBV4-2 and J is TRBJ2-5; no clear D. Germline loops: CDR1 LGHNA, CDR2 YNFKEQ. This CDR3 is 11 amino acids long. In nucleotides, the CDR3 is TGTGCCAGCAGCCAAGAAGAGACCCAGTCCTTC. Amino acid sequence: CASSQEETQSF.

This clonotype was counted many times. The chain employs TRBV19 and TRBJ1-6, with 10 bases aligning to TRBD1. The CDR3 contains 16 residues. Germline V gene data show CDR1 as LNHDA and CDR2 as SQIVND (reference sequence). With V trimmed by 5 bases and J by 9 bases, 10 bases remained unmatched. This chain's CDR3 is CASSVGQGEHISPLHF. The CDR3 DNA sequence: TGTGCCAGTAGTGTCGGACAGGGGGAACATATTTCACCCCTCCACTTT. The variable domain in full, with the rest retrieved from reference TRBV19 and TRBJ1-6, is DGGITQSPKYLFRKEGQNVTLSCEQNLNHDAMYWYRQDPGQGLRLIYYSQIVNDFQKGDIAEGYSVSREKKESFPLTVTSAQKNPTAFYLCASSVGQGEHISPLHFGNGTRLTVT.

Many counts were recorded for this clonotype. The chain recombines TRBV10-3 with TRBJ2-3; 7 bases agree with TRBD2. J gave up 2 bases and V 10 bases, and 9 bases lay outside the gene matches. There are 14 residues in the CDR3. The germline V gene encodes CDR1 ENHRY and CDR2 SYGVKD. The CDR3 loop reads CATQLRGDTDTQYF. The CDR3 DNA sequence: TGTGCCACTCAACTCCGGGGGGACACAGATACGCAGTATTTT.

This clonotype has only a few counts. The rearrangement joins TRBV4-2 to TRBJ2-5; TRBD2 matches 8 bases. Per germline, CDR1 LGHNA and CDR2 YNFKEQ. With V trimmed by 1 base and J by 5 bases, 12 bases remained unmatched. CDR3 length: 17 residues. The CDR3 nucleotides are TGTGCCAGCAGCCAAGCCGCCGGGACTAGGGGGGATGAGACCCAGTACTTC. Its protein is CASSQAAGTRGDETQYF.

The rearrangement uses TRBV20-1 and TRBJ2-5, with TRBD1 matching over 7 bases. V shed 5 bases and J 4 bases; nucleotides not matched to a gene: 13. In germline, CDR1 is DFQATT, CDR2 SNEGSKA (reference sequence). This CDR3 is 15 amino acids long. The CDR3 reads CSAYKGAIQRETQYF. The CDR3 DNA is TGCAGTGCTTATAAGGGGGCGATCCAAAGAGAGACCCAGTACTTC.

Only a few counts were recorded for this clonotype. The chain combines TRBV20-1 with TRBJ1-1; D is possibly TRBD1 (6 bases). Trimming shortened V by 0 bases and J by 0 bases, and 11 bases separated the two germline ends. The CDR3 is made up of 15 amino acids. Germline loops: CDR1 DFQATT, CDR2 SNEGSKA (reference sequence). The DNA for the CDR3 is TGCAGTGCTAGAGAGATCGGACAGCTGAACACTGAAGCTTTCTTT. This sequence encodes CSAREIGQLNTEAFF.

V and J are TRBV18 and TRBJ1-5, with D possibly TRBD1 on 5 matching bases. V was clipped by 3 bases and J by 1 base, with 10 bases between them. The germline gives CDR1 KGHSH, CDR2 LQKENI. The CDR3 covers 15 residues. The CDR3 loop reads CASSPPGLSNQPQHF. The CDR3 region has the DNA TGTGCCAGCTCACCCCCGGGACTCAGCAATCAGCCCCAGCATTTT. The full variable domain, completed using reference TRBV18 and TRBJ1-5, is NAGVMQNPRHLVRRRGQEARLRCSPMKGHSHVYWYRQLPEEGLKFMVYLQKENIIDESGMPKERFSAEFPKEGPSILRIQQVVRGDSAAYFCASSPPGLSNQPQHFGDGTRLSIL.

This clonotype has at least ten counts. The rearrangement uses TRBV29-1 and TRBJ1-5; 7 bases map to TRBD1. The CDR3 consists of 13 residues. Germline lookup yields CDR1 SQVTM and CDR2 ANQGSEA. V shed 2 bases, J shed 7 bases, and the junction held 5 bases outside the gene matches. The DNA for the CDR3 is TGCAGCGTTGAATTGAGACAGGGCCAGCCCCAGCATTTT. Amino acid sequence: CSVELRQGQPQHF.

The rearrangement links TRBV18 to TRBJ2-1, with a tentative D call TRBD2 (6 bases). Germline V gene lookup returns CDR1 KGHSH and CDR2 LQKENI. CDR3 length equals 16 residues. Trimming removed 4 bases at V and 6 bases at J, with 19 bases between. CDR3 region: CASSLRDSILSNEQFF. CDR3 nucleotides: TGTGCCAGCTCACTTCGGGACTCGATCCTATCCAATGAGCAGTTCTTC.

Only a few counts were recorded for this clonotype. This sequence joins TRBV10-3 and TRBJ2-1; TRBD2 is a possible D gene (6 bases). Germline loops: CDR1 ENHRY, CDR2 SYGVKD. The CDR3 has 16 residues. V was pared by 3 bases and J by 0 bases, with 12 bases between. CDR3 coding DNA: TGTGCCATCAGTGACGGAGGGCAACGCTCCTACAATGAGCAGTTCTTC. Translation gives CAISDGGQRSYNEQFF.